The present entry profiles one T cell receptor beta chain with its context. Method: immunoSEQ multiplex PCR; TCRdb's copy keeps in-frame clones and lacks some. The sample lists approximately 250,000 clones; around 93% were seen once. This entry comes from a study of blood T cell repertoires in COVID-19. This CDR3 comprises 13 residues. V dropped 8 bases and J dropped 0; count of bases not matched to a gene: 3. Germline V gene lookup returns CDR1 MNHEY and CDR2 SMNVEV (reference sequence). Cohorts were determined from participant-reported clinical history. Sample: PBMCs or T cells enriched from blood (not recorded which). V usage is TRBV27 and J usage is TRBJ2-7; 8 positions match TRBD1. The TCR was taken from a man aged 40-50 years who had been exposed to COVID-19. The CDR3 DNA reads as TGTGCCAGCGGAGGACAGGGCTCCTACGAGCAGTACTTC. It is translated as CASGGQGSYEQYF.